Below, 10 T cell receptor beta chains from the same sample are listed, as sequenced in a study of T cell responses to AZD1222 COVID-19 vaccine. Clones were sequenced by immunoSEQ multiplex PCR, and TCRdb holds only the in-frame ones, with some missing. This sample has about 120,000 clones, with 75% to 90% found just once. Specimen: peripheral blood, collected on day 0 of AZD1222 vaccination. The receptors stem from an adult in good health.

This sequence joins TRBV27 and TRBJ1-2, with 7 bases lining up with TRBD1. The CDR3 extends over 17 amino acids. Germline CDR1 is MNHEY and CDR2 is SMNVEV (reference sequence). The trim removed 7 bases at V and 5 bases at J, leaving 19 bases unmatched. The CDR3 reads CASTPGGQRPFWYGYTF. The CDR3 region has the DNA TGTGCCAGCACCCCAGGGGGACAGCGACCATTTTGGTATGGCTACACCTTC.

The chain recombines TRBV12-3 or TRBV12-4 with TRBJ2-4, with TRBD2 matching 7 bases. This CDR3 has 13 residues. V lost 1 base, J lost 13 bases, and 7 bases stayed unmatched. CDR3 nucleotide sequence: TGTGCCAGCAGTTTAGGAAACCTAGCGGACCAGTACTTC. As protein: CASSLGNLADQYF.

This clone showed up just once. The chain recombines TRBV11-1 with TRBJ1-2; D remains unclear. The CDR3 spans 13 residues. Germline CDR1 is SGHAT and CDR2 is FQDESV (reference sequence). V lost 5 bases, J lost 4 bases, and 11 bases lay in between. The CDR3 coding sequence is TGTGCCAGCAGCCCAGAAGGAATCTATGGCTACACCTTC. Translation: CASSPEGIYGYTF. The full variable domain, with the rest looked up from reference TRBV11-1 and TRBJ1-2, is EAEVAQSPRYKITEKSQAVAFWCDPISGHATLYWYRQILGQGPELLVQFQDESVVDDSQLPKDRFSAERLKGVDSTLKIQPAELGDSAMYLCASSPEGIYGYTFGSGTRLTVV.

The rearrangement links TRBV10-3 to TRBJ1-2, with 7 bases lining up with TRBD1. V shed 3 bases, J shed 8 bases, and the junction held 12 bases outside the gene matches. CDR3 length equals 15 residues. CDR1 is ENHRY and CDR2 is SYGVKD in the germline V gene. In nucleotides, the CDR3 is TGTGCCATCAGTGACTCCAAAGGGGGCGCAGGCGGCTACACCTTC. As protein: CAISDSKGGAGGYTF.

This clone was observed a single time. V and J are TRBV6-5 and TRBJ2-5; D unresolved. The CDR3 runs to 15 residues. The V and J ends lost 5 bases and 2 bases respectively, with 15 bases between them. The germline gives CDR1 MNHEY, CDR2 SVGAGI. CDR3 bases: TGTGCCAGCAGTAAGGGCCCGATAGAGCAAGAGACCCAGTACTTC. This translates into CASSKGPIEQETQYF.

The rearrangement joins TRBV10-3 to TRBJ1-2; D is ambiguous. This CDR3 region has 14 residues. Trimming cost V 5 bases and J 4 bases, with 14 bases left between them. Germline CDR1 is ENHRY and CDR2 is SYGVKD. CDR3 region: CAISSGSLGYGYTF. CDR3 coding DNA: TGTGCCATCAGTTCGGGGTCCCTCGGCTATGGCTACACCTTC.

This clone was picked up one time. The chain uses TRBV7-9 and TRBJ1-1; 7 nucleotides line up with TRBD1. V shed 5 bases, J shed 11 bases, and the junction held 17 bases outside the gene matches. Germline V gene lookup returns CDR1 SEHNR and CDR2 FQNEAQ (reference sequence). The CDR3 extends over 15 amino acids. The chain's CDR3 is CASSPPGLQGVRAFF. CDR3 DNA: TGTGCCAGCAGCCCTCCGGGGCTGCAGGGGGTTCGGGCTTTCTTT.

The chain joins TRBV9 to TRBJ1-2, with D perhaps matching TRBD1 (5 bases). CDR3 length: 15 amino acids. V was shortened by 0 bases and J by 6 bases, with 15 bases between the two germline ends. Germline V CDR1 and CDR2: SGDLS, YYNGEE. The CDR3 loop reads CASSVAKGAINGYTF. In nucleotides, the CDR3 is TGTGCCAGCAGCGTAGCGAAAGGGGCGATTAATGGCTACACCTTC.

V is TRBV5-4 and J is TRBJ1-1, with D possibly matching TRBD1 (6 bases). This CDR3 has 13 amino acids. Germline CDR1 reads SGHNT; CDR2 reads YYREEE (reference sequence). V gave up 5 bases and J gave up 2 bases, with 10 bases separating them. CDR3 sequence reads: CASRAGTNTEAFF. CDR3 nucleotides: TGTGCCAGCAGGGCAGGGACAAACACTGAAGCTTTCTTT. Based on the CDR3 plus reference TRBV5-4 and TRBJ1-1, the full variable domain is ETGVTQSPTHLIKTRGQQVTLRCSSQSGHNTVSWYQQALGQGPQFIFQYYREEENGRGNFPPRFSGLQFPNYSSELNVNALELDDSALYLCASRAGTNTEAFFGQGTRLTVV.

This chain joins TRBV27 and TRBJ1-3, with D unresolved. This CDR3 is built from 12 residues. Germline CDR1 MNHEY, CDR2 SMNVEV (reference sequence). V was pared by 6 bases and J by 9 bases, with 12 bases between. The CDR3 sequence is CASSNSGGTIYF. DNA for the CDR3: TGTGCCAGCAGCAACTCCGGTGGCACCATATATTTT.